The clone carrying this TCR beta chain was found a few times. The sample is drawn from a study of T-cell reconstitution after alpha-beta-depleted transplantation in children. Germline CDR1 SQVTM, CDR2 ANQGSEA. Trimming cost V 6 bases and J 6 bases, with 12 bases left between them. CDR3 length equals 11 residues. Unique molecular identifiers were incorporated during preparation of the TCRbeta library. TCRdb reanalysed the PCR reads using MiXCR and keeps one entry per CDR3 protein. The table shows fewer than 700,000 distinct CDR3 sequences, with about an eighth occurring only once. The gene calls are TRBV29-1 and TRBJ2-7; D remains unclear. This TCR was recovered from a male patient younger than 18 who had a stem cell transplant for acute myeloid leukemia, so the T cells may come from the graft donor. Source: PBMCs, mostly from graft donor cells, taken 360 days after TCRalphabeta/CD19-depleted stem cell transplant. The CDR3 loop reads CSVADPREQYF. The CDR3 DNA sequence: TGCAGCGTCGCTGACCCCCGCGAGCAGTACTTC.